The 9 T cell receptor beta chains below all came from one sample that was sequenced in a study of blood T cell repertoires in COVID-19. Sequencing used immunoSEQ multiplex PCR; TCRdb keeps in-frame clones, though not all of them. The sample records 100,000 to 150,000 clones, about 79% being singletons. The sequencing sample was made of peripheral blood. The receptors were gathered from a man aged 35 to 55 with active or convalescent COVID-19.

In this sample, this clone turned up once. J is TRBJ1-4 and V is TRBV5-1, with D tentatively TRBD1 (6 bases). The CDR3 sequence is 13 residues long. Germline V gene sequence: CDR1 SGHRS, CDR2 YFSETQ. The V end lost 3 bases, the J end lost 5 bases, and 8 bases lay between the germline ends. The CDR3 is CASSYGQNEKLFF. CDR3 sequence (DNA): TGCGCCAGCAGCTACGGACAGAATGAAAAACTGTTTTTT.

The chain recombines TRBV19 with TRBJ1-2, with TRBD1 as a possible D gene (5 bases). Trimming stripped 7 bases from V and 4 bases from J, with 7 bases between. CDR1 LNHDA and CDR2 SQIVND come from the germline V gene (reference sequence). This CDR3 is 11 amino acids long. The CDR3 DNA follows: TGTGCCAGTAAGACAGCCTATGGCTACACCTTC. It codes for CASKTAYGYTF.

This chain uses TRBV2 with TRBJ1-5; TRBD1 matches at 7 bases. The CDR3 has 17 residues. Per the germline V gene, CDR1 is SNHLY and CDR2 is FYNNEI. J lost 0 bases, V lost 8 bases, and 13 bases had no gene match. The CDR3 region is CASLPRQGPYSNQPQHF. Here the CDR3 DNA reads TGTGCCAGCTTACCTAGACAGGGCCCGTATAGCAATCAGCCCCAGCATTTT.

The chain has TRBV19 and TRBJ2-7; D gene uncertain. Germline V gives CDR1 LNHDA, CDR2 SQIVND (reference sequence). V was clipped by 3 bases and J by 0 bases, with 21 bases between them. The length of the CDR3 is 18 residues. The chain's CDR3 is CASSMPPLGDLSSYEQYF. The CDR3 DNA reads TGTGCCAGTAGTATGCCCCCTTTAGGAGACTTGAGCTCCTACGAGCAGTACTTC.

V is TRBV2 and J is TRBJ1-5, with D perhaps TRBD1 (6 bases). V gave up 7 bases and J gave up 6 bases, with 19 bases separating them. The CDR3 covers 15 residues. From germline, CDR1 is SNHLY and CDR2 FYNNEI. The CDR3 spells CASTVDRQAGQPQHF. The CDR3 nucleotides are TGTGCCAGCACCGTAGACCGACAGGCTGGTCAGCCCCAGCATTTT.

The chain couples TRBV13 to TRBJ1-5; 7 bases are a match to TRBD1. Germline V gene data show CDR1 as PRHDT and CDR2 as FYEKMQ (reference sequence). Trimming at V came to 3 bases and at J to 3 bases, leaving 8 bases not matched to a gene. This CDR3 is built from 16 residues. The CDR3 sequence is CASSFGKDRFNQPQHF. The CDR3 nucleotides read TGTGCCAGCAGCTTTGGAAAGGACAGGTTCAATCAGCCCCAGCATTTT.

This clone has only a few counts. The V call is TRBV10-3, the J call TRBJ1-2; 9 bases are a match to TRBD1. This CDR3 has 16 residues. The V gene end was trimmed by 0 bases and the J gene end by 2 bases; junction bases not matched to a gene: 4. CDR1 and CDR2 from the germline V gene are ENHRY and SYGVKD. CDR3 region: CAISESGGQGNYGYTF. The CDR3 DNA is TGTGCCATCAGTGAGTCAGGGGGACAGGGAAACTATGGCTACACCTTC.

The chain joins TRBV10-2 to TRBJ2-5; D gene unclear. Trimming cost V 5 bases and J 2 bases, with 3 bases left between them. The CDR3 length is 11 residues. Germline V gives CDR1 WSHSY, CDR2 SAAADI. The CDR3, as DNA: TGCGCCAGCAGTTTACAAGAGACCCAGTACTTC. This encodes CASSLQETQYF.

V usage is TRBV5-8 and J usage is TRBJ1-2, with TRBD1 matching over 7 bases. Germline CDR1 SGHTS, CDR2 YDEGEE. There are 14 residues in the CDR3. V was pared by 2 bases and J by 10 bases, with 11 bases of the junction left unmatched. This CDR3 reads CASSFYTGTADYTF. The CDR3 nucleotides are TGTGCCAGCAGCTTCTATACCGGGACAGCAGACTACACCTTC.